Listed here are 12 T cell receptor beta chains from one sample, sequenced in a study of CD8 T cells in Susac syndrome. A quantity of roughly 0.5 to 1 ug RNA underwent reverse transcription using random hexamers. MiXCR, run by TCRdb on the immunoSEQ multiplex PCR reads, gives a single entry per CDR3 protein. Of 90,000 to 110,000 distinct CDR3 sequences in the sample, less than 97% were seen once. The specimen was CD4+ T cells from PBMCs. The receptors come from a human donor in good health.

The rearrangement uses TRBV27 and TRBJ2-5; D is possibly TRBD2 (5 bases). The CDR3 has 15 residues. V dropped 5 bases and J dropped 7 bases, with 20 bases sitting between them. Germline CDR1 reads MNHEY; CDR2 reads SMNVEV (reference sequence). The CDR3: CASSPRTRQPWTQYF. The CDR3 DNA reads as TGTGCCAGCAGTCCGAGGACTCGCCAACCGTGGACCCAGTACTTC.

The genes are TRBV24-1 and TRBJ2-5; 8 nucleotides align to TRBD1. The trim removed 4 bases at V and 1 base at J, leaving 4 bases unmatched. CDR3 length: 15 residues. Germline CDR1 is KGHDR and CDR2 is SFDVKD. In DNA, the CDR3 is TGTGCCACCAGTGACGCAGGACAGGGCCAAGAGACCCAGTACTTC. It is translated as CATSDAGQGQETQYF.

The chain couples TRBV15 to TRBJ2-7, with TRBD1 matching 7 bases. The trim removed 5 bases at V and 2 bases at J, leaving 9 bases unmatched. Germline V gene data show CDR1 as LNHNV and CDR2 as YYDKDF (reference sequence). The CDR3 sequence is 15 residues long. The CDR3, as DNA: TGTGCCACCAGCTTCCAGCCAGGGGGTACCTACGAGCAGTACTTC. Translating it yields CATSFQPGGTYEQYF.

This sequence joins TRBV29-1 and TRBJ2-5; 7 nucleotides align to TRBD2. This CDR3 has 14 amino acids. Losses at the gene ends were 5 bases for V and 4 bases for J; bases not matched to a gene: 10. The germline CDR1 and CDR2 sequences are SQVTM and ANQGSEA. The CDR3 DNA reads TGCAGCGTTAGGCCCTGGGAGGGGATAGAGACCCAGTACTTC. Its protein product is CSVRPWEGIETQYF. Variable domain in full (rest from reference TRBV29-1 and TRBJ2-5): SAVISQKPSRDICQRGTSLTIQCQVDSQVTMMFWYRQQPGQSLTLIATANQGSEATYESGFVIDKFPISRPNLTFSTLTVSNMSPEDSSIYLCSVRPWEGIETQYFGPGTRLLVL.

The V call is TRBV18, the J call TRBJ2-5; D possibly uses TRBD1 or TRBD2 (5 bases each). V shed 8 bases and J shed 3 bases, with 13 bases lying between them. The CDR3 spans 13 residues. Germline loops: CDR1 KGHSH, CDR2 LQKENI. The DNA of the CDR3 is TGTGCCAGCGCGTCAGGGAGAAAAGAGACCCAGTACTTC. Protein sequence: CASASGRKETQYF.

The chain recombines TRBV28 with TRBJ2-7, with a tentative D call TRBD2 (6 bases). V lost 5 bases, J lost 0 bases, and 11 bases lay in between. Germline V gene lookup returns CDR1 MDHEN and CDR2 SYDVKM. The CDR3 has 14 amino acids. The CDR3 spells CASSGSGSSYEQYF. The CDR3 coding sequence is TGTGCCAGCAGTGGTTCCGGGAGCTCCTACGAGCAGTACTTC.

DNA of the CDR3: TGTGCCAGCAGCCCAACAACTAGCGGGGGGCCCCTCGGGGAGCTGTTTTTT. This translates into CASSPTTSGGPLGELFF. The gene calls are TRBV4-2 and TRBJ2-2, with 12 bases fitting TRBD2. This CDR3 contains 17 residues. Germline CDR1 and CDR2: LGHNA and YNFKEQ. J gave up 7 bases and V 4 bases, and 10 bases lay outside the gene matches.

The chain employs TRBV5-1 and TRBJ2-1, with TRBD2 matching 11 bases. The CDR3 spans 16 residues. V lost 5 bases and J lost 0; bases outside the gene matches: 4. Germline values: CDR1 SGHRS, CDR2 YFSETQ. This chain's CDR3 is CASRVAGGSSYNEQFF. As DNA, the CDR3 is TGCGCCAGCAGGGTAGCGGGGGGGAGCTCCTACAATGAGCAGTTCTTC. Based on the CDR3 plus reference TRBV5-1 and TRBJ2-1, the full variable domain is KAGVTQTPRYLIKTRGQQVTLSCSPISGHRSVSWYQQTPGQGLQFLFEYFSETQRNKGNFPGRFSGRQFSNSRSEMNVSTLELGDSALYLCASRVAGGSSYNEQFFGPGTRLTVL.

The chain carries TRBV15 and TRBJ2-5; D is uncertain. Germline V lookup: CDR1 LNHNV, CDR2 YYDKDF (reference sequence). V lost 2 bases and J lost 1, with 5 bases in between. This CDR3 comprises 13 residues. CDR3 region: CATSRQVQETQYF. Here the CDR3 DNA reads TGTGCCACCAGCAGACAGGTCCAAGAGACCCAGTACTTC.

The CDR3 bases are TGCAGTGCTAGCTCGCCAGAGACCCAGTACTTC. This codes for CSASSPETQYF. The chain is built from TRBV20-1 and TRBJ2-5; the D is unclear. The V gene lost 3 bases and the J gene lost 4 bases, with 6 bases spanning the gap. The CDR3 is 11 residues long. Per germline, CDR1 DFQATT and CDR2 SNEGSKA (reference sequence).

The chain links TRBV5-1 to TRBJ1-2; 11 bases align to TRBD1. Germline V gene data show CDR1 as SGHRS and CDR2 as YFSETQ. The CDR3 runs to 16 residues. Trimming removed 5 bases from V and 6 bases from J; junction bases left unmatched: 12. The CDR3 region is CASSTGTGGAVDGYTF. In DNA, the CDR3 is TGCGCCAGCAGTACCGGGACAGGGGGTGCAGTTGATGGCTACACCTTC.

This clonotype was picked up one time. The gene calls are TRBV29-1 and TRBJ1-1, with TRBD1 matching over 11 bases. The CDR3 spans 13 residues. Germline assignment: CDR1 SQVTM and CDR2 ANQGSEA. The ends lost 6 bases at V and 4 bases at J; junction bases unmatched: 4. The CDR3 region has the DNA TGCAGCGTCTGGGGACAGGGGGTCACTGAAGCTTTCTTT. Translating it yields CSVWGQGVTEAFF.